The 23 T cell receptor beta chains reported below all come from one sample, sequenced in a study of human T cells and chemical hapten exposure. The time point was: patch test 2, 6 weeks after DPC sensitization. The treatment is: therapeutic diphenylcyclopropenone sensitization with weekly scalp DPC. TCRdb passed the RACE reads through MiXCR, listing each CDR3 protein once. This repertoire shows 350,000 to 400,000 distinct CDR3 sequences, just under 6.5% found once; its top ten account for more than 5.5%. The specimen comprised whole blood, sampled in connection with sensitization to the hapten diphenylcyclopropenone (DPC). The receptor set was obtained from a woman aged 18-29 years with alopecia areata. Some clones in this sample may be carry-over from other donors' samples.

This clonotype showed up just a few times. J is TRBJ1-2 and V is TRBV12-3 or TRBV12-4; D may be TRBD1 (6 bases). This CDR3 is 15 amino acids long. V shed 7 bases and J shed 1 base, with 16 bases lying between them. The CDR3 is CASTLAGTINYGYTF. CDR3 sequence (DNA): TGTGCCAGCACCCTGGCCGGGACAATTAACTATGGCTACACCTTC.

This clonotype was observed many times. CDR3 DNA sequence: TGTGCCAGCAGCAGGCGGGGGGGAAAAGAGACCCAGTACTTC. Amino acid sequence: CASSRRGGKETQYF. V usage is TRBV7-6 and J usage is TRBJ2-5; 9 bases match TRBD2. V shed 5 bases, J shed 3 bases, and the junction held 4 bases outside the gene matches. The CDR3 extends over 14 amino acids. CDR1 and CDR2 from the germline V gene are SGHVS and FNYEAQ. Using reference TRBV7-6 and TRBJ2-5 for the parts outside the CDR3, the full variable domain is GAGVSQSPRYKVTKRGQDVALRCDPISGHVSLYWYRQALGQGPEFLTYFNYEAQQDKSGLPNDRFSAERPEGSISTLTIQRTEQRDSAMYRCASSRRGGKETQYFGPGTRLLVL.

This clonotype was picked up many times. The rearrangement joins TRBV6-2 or TRBV6-3 to TRBJ1-1, with no clear D. The CDR3 has 13 amino acids. The germline gives CDR1 MNHEY, CDR2 SVGEGT. The V end was cut by 3 bases, the J end by 6 bases, with 11 bases between. CDR3 residues: CASSYVPSAEAFF. In DNA, the CDR3 is TGTGCCAGCAGTTATGTGCCTTCGGCTGAAGCTTTCTTT.

This clonotype was picked up a small number of times. The rearrangement uses TRBV25-1 and TRBJ2-7; 7 bases fit TRBD1. Germline V gene data show CDR1 as MGHDK and CDR2 as SYGVNS. The CDR3 spans 12 residues. The V and J ends lost 4 bases and 6 bases, in that order; junction bases with no gene match: 3. The CDR3 here is CASSGQGSEQYF. The CDR3 DNA follows: TGTGCCAGCAGTGGACAGGGATCCGAGCAGTACTTC.

V usage is TRBV2 and J usage is TRBJ2-7, with TRBD2 matching 7 bases. Germline V lookup: CDR1 SNHLY, CDR2 FYNNEI. The CDR3 runs to 12 residues. The ends lost 8 bases at V and 7 bases at J; junction bases unmatched: 8. The CDR3 spells CASALAPREQYF. CDR3 sequence (DNA): TGTGCCAGCGCACTAGCGCCGCGGGAGCAGTACTTC. Based on the CDR3 plus reference TRBV2 and TRBJ2-7, the full variable domain is EPEVTQTPSHQVTQMGQEVILRCVPISNHLYFYWYRQILGQKVEFLVSFYNNEISEKSEIFDDQFSVERPDGSNFTLKIRSTKLEDSAMYFCASALAPREQYFGPGTRLTVT.

This clonotype showed up many times. The gene calls are TRBV4-3 and TRBJ1-2; D gene ambiguous. Germline CDR1 is LGHNA and CDR2 is YSLEER. The CDR3 loop spans 14 amino acids. V shed 0 bases and J shed 4 bases, with 9 bases lying between them. CDR3 residues: CASSQDGTLYGYTF. Here the CDR3 DNA reads TGCGCCAGCAGCCAAGATGGAACACTCTATGGCTACACCTTC.

Only a few counts were recorded for this clonotype. The chain couples TRBV6-2 or TRBV6-3 to TRBJ2-1; 11 nucleotides agree with TRBD1. The germline V gene has CDR1 MNHEY and CDR2 SVGEGT. The CDR3 extends over 13 amino acids. V lost 6 bases to trimming and J lost 7 bases; unmatched junction nucleotides: 2. The CDR3 sequence is CASRGQGGNEQFF. CDR3 bases: TGTGCCAGCAGGGGACAGGGGGGGAATGAGCAGTTCTTC.

There are many counts of this clonotype. V gene TRBV6-1 combines with J gene TRBJ2-3, with D possibly matching TRBD2 (5 bases). The CDR3 totals 14 residues. V lost 8 bases and J 6 bases, leaving 18 bases between the germline ends. CDR1 MNHNS and CDR2 SASEGT come from the germline V gene. As DNA, the CDR3 is TGTGCCAGCGTTAGTTCGAGGGCCCTTGATACGCAGTATTTT. Translating gives CASVSSRALDTQYF.

This clonotype was counted at least ten times. This rearrangement joins TRBV29-1 to TRBJ1-1; 9 bases are a match to TRBD1. V trimming: 5 bases; J trimming: 4 bases; junction bases outside the gene matches: 5. The V gene's germline CDR1 is SQVTM and CDR2 ANQGSEA. This CDR3 has 13 amino acids. The CDR3 DNA reads TGCAGCGTTTATCCGGGACAGGGCACTGAAGCTTTCTTT. This gives the protein CSVYPGQGTEAFF.

This clonotype appeared many times. The chain is built from TRBV29-1 and TRBJ1-2; 8 bases are a match to TRBD1. With 5 bases clipped from V and 2 bases from J, the junction kept 7 bases outside the gene matches. Per germline, CDR1 SQVTM and CDR2 ANQGSEA. The CDR3 extends over 14 amino acids. CDR3: CSVTKDRENYGYTF. The DNA for the CDR3 is TGCAGCGTTACGAAGGACAGGGAGAACTATGGCTACACCTTC.

The chain couples TRBV6-6 to TRBJ2-3; 10 bases are a match to TRBD2. Germline CDR1 reads MNHNY; CDR2 reads SVGAGI (reference sequence). The CDR3 totals 15 residues. V trimming: 2 bases; J trimming: 7 bases; junction bases outside the gene matches: 6. CDR3 in amino acids: CASSYLAGDQNTQYF. The CDR3 DNA reads TGTGCCAGCAGTTACCTAGCGGGGGACCAAAATACGCAGTATTTT.

This clonotype was found many times. The CDR3: CASSLVPKGNAEAFF. The CDR3 bases are TGTGCCAGCAGCTTAGTCCCGAAAGGTAATGCTGAAGCTTTCTTT. The V call is TRBV7-9, the J call TRBJ1-1; D not resolved. V was trimmed by 1 base and J by 6 bases, leaving 15 bases between them. CDR1 is SEHNR and CDR2 is FQNEAQ in the germline V gene (reference sequence). The CDR3 covers 15 residues.

This clonotype was picked up a small number of times. This chain joins TRBV2 and TRBJ2-5; the match to TRBD2 covers 7 bases. The CDR3 extends over 13 amino acids. V shed 4 bases and J 4 bases; nucleotides not matched to a gene: 3. The germline gives CDR1 SNHLY, CDR2 FYNNEI. CDR3 residues: CASSGDYRETQYF. CDR3 DNA sequence: TGTGCCAGCAGTGGGGACTACCGAGAGACCCAGTACTTC.

At least ten counts were recorded for this clonotype. CDR3 DNA: TGCAGTGCTAGTACAGGGACCGATCAGCCCCAGCATTTT. Protein sequence: CSASTGTDQPQHF. This chain joins TRBV20-1 and TRBJ1-5, with D possibly TRBD1 on 6 matching bases. Germline V lookup: CDR1 DFQATT, CDR2 SNEGSKA (reference sequence). V lost 3 bases and J 5 bases, leaving 11 bases between the germline ends. This CDR3 region has 13 residues.

Turning to this clonotype: Being one base from a much bigger clone, this may be a read error. The V call is TRBV2, the J call TRBJ1-1; 9 bases fit TRBD1. Germline values: CDR1 SNHLY, CDR2 FYNNEI. This CDR3 contains 11 residues. V gave up 10 bases and J gave up 11 bases; unmatched junction bases: 8. CDR3 loop: CANRAGTGAFF. The CDR3 nucleotides read TGTGCCAACAGGGCTGGGACAGGGGCTTTCTTT. The complete variable domain, with remaining parts taken from reference TRBV2 and TRBJ1-1, reads EPEVTQTPSHQVTQMGQEVILRCVPISNHLYFYWYRQILGQKVEFLVSFYNNEISEKSEIFDDQFSVERPDGSNFTLKIRSTKLEDSAMYFCANRAGTGAFFGQGTRLTVV.

This clonotype was counted at least ten times. This chain joins TRBV3-1 and TRBJ1-5; TRBD1 might be the D (6 bases). Trimming removed 4 bases from V and 2 bases from J, with 15 bases in between. Germline loops: CDR1 LGHDT, CDR2 YNNKEL (reference sequence). This CDR3 contains 16 residues. The CDR3 DNA reads as TGTGCCAGCAGCCTGGGACTCTCAGGGGGCAATCAGCCCCAGCATTTT. Translated, it gives CASSLGLSGGNQPQHF.

This clonotype has just a few counts. The J gene is TRBJ2-3, the V gene TRBV12-3 or TRBV12-4; 9 bases match TRBD2. V lost 5 bases and J lost 4; bases outside the gene matches: 1. The CDR3 totals 13 residues. CDR3 residues: CASSAGGPDTQYF. In DNA form, the CDR3 reads TGTGCCAGCAGTGCGGGGGGGCCAGATACGCAGTATTTT.

V usage is TRBV12-3 or TRBV12-4 and J usage is TRBJ2-1; possibly TRBD1 or TRBD2 for D (6 bases each). The length of the CDR3 is 12 residues. Trimming removed 7 bases from V and 7 bases from J, with 11 bases in between. The CDR3 DNA follows: TGTGCCAGCACCCTAGGGGGGAATGAGCAGTTCTTC. The encoded protein is CASTLGGNEQFF.

The rearrangement joins TRBV28 to TRBJ2-7; 7 positions agree with TRBD1. This CDR3 comprises 13 residues. Unmatched junction bases numbered 5, after V lost 4 bases and J lost 5 bases. CDR1 and CDR2 from the germline V gene are MDHEN and SYDVKM. The CDR3 DNA reads as TGTGCCAGCAGTTCGACAGGGAGTCACGAGCAGTACTTC. The encoded protein is CASSSTGSHEQYF.

This clonotype was recorded at least ten times. This chain uses TRBV28 with TRBJ1-6; the D is unclear. This CDR3 contains 14 residues. Per germline, CDR1 MDHEN and CDR2 SYDVKM. V dropped 3 bases and J dropped 2 bases, with 5 bases sitting between them. The CDR3 DNA is TGTGCCAGCAGTTTCCCGACCTATAATTCACCCCTCCACTTT. Its translation is CASSFPTYNSPLHF.

In this sample, this clonotype turned up a few times. V and J are TRBV6-1 and TRBJ1-1; D gene uncertain. CDR1 MNHNS and CDR2 SASEGT come from the germline V gene. Trimming removed 3 bases at V and 1 base at J, with 6 bases between. The CDR3 runs to 13 residues. Here the CDR3 DNA reads TGTGCCAGCAGTGAGGATAAGAACACTGAAGCTTTCTTT. Translation gives CASSEDKNTEAFF.

This clonotype was recorded at least ten times. V is TRBV27 and J is TRBJ1-1; D is possibly TRBD1 (5 bases). Trimming left V 3 bases short and J 2 bases short, with 7 bases between. The CDR3 has 13 residues. Germline values: CDR1 MNHEY, CDR2 SMNVEV (reference sequence). The CDR3 region is CASSFRVNTEAFF. In DNA form, the CDR3 reads TGTGCCAGCAGTTTCAGGGTTAACACTGAAGCTTTCTTT.

This clonotype was found a few times. V usage is TRBV18 and J usage is TRBJ1-1; D remains ambiguous. The V and J ends lost 5 bases and 4 bases respectively, with 8 bases between them. CDR1 and CDR2 from the germline V gene are KGHSH and LQKENI. The CDR3 runs 12 residues. The CDR3 loop is CASSTERTEAFF. CDR3 coding DNA: TGTGCCAGCTCAACGGAGCGCACTGAAGCTTTCTTT.